The source of this T cell receptor beta chain is a study of blood T cell repertoires in COVID-19. Looking at the study overall: Sources were T cells, B-cell-depleted T cells, or PBMCs; the material itself was cDNA or gDNA.

Worth noting for this clone: The identical CDR3 is also encoded by other nucleotide sequences in the sample.

This CDR3 comprises 14 residues. Germline V gene sequence: CDR1 KGHSH, CDR2 LQKENI. Between the trimmed V and J ends, which lost 2 bases and 0 bases, there was a span of 7 bases. Per the original data handling: Quantification of nucleated cells was approximated via reference gene primer amplification. Clones were read by immunoSEQ multiplex PCR, and TCRdb kept only the in-frame ones, dropping some. Clone size and the V and J calls come from that table; the DNA yielded D and trimming. This sample has around 50,000 clones, with over 80% found just once. The chain links TRBV18 to TRBJ1-1, with unresolved D. Specimen: peripheral blood. The receptor's source is a human donor in a cohort sampled during active COVID-19. CDR3 DNA: TGTGCCAGCTCACCAGGGCTCATGAACACTGAAGCTTTCTTT. Amino acid sequence: CASSPGLMNTEAFF.